The TCR beta chain described here comes from a study of beta chain features in type 1 diabetes (dated by TCRdb to 2017 to 2018). As for the study more broadly: Mean age, gender distribution, total cell number and subset yield did not differ between patients and healthy donors. The study compared TCRB repertoires of sorted circulating CD4+ T cell subsets between recently diagnosed type 1 diabetes patients and matched healthy donors. Regulatory and stem cell-like memory subsets were obtained from only 8 patients and roughly 8 healthy donors, while naive and central memory subsets were obtained from all 28 donors. Across all samples, 107,917,701 sorted cells were examined, and cell number per subset correlated strongly with RNA yield. Study-wide conclusions, independent of this receptor: In all four CD4+ subsets, TCRB CDR3 length was moderately but significantly shorter in type 1 diabetes patients. Sequencing cDNA rather than genomic DNA could over-represent highly expressing activated cells, although activation and CD3 levels did not differ between groups. Naive, central memory and regulatory TCRB repertoires appeared to be more alike among patients than among healthy donors. PCR may preferentially amplify shorter templates, but because patient and control samples were amplified and corrected together, any resulting skew would affect both groups equally. Only small numbers of individuals were included in the HLA sub-analyses, which left unresolved whether HLA type had any influence on TCRB rearrangement. Fewer insertions and more nucleotide deletions at VDJ recombination sites were observed in patients with type 1 diabetes, implying thymic rearrangement abnormalities.

The High Capacity cDNA Reverse Transcription Kit was used to reverse transcribe all of the isolated RNA, meaning that expressed TCRB transcripts were what got sequenced. Naive, central memory and regulatory T cell samples underwent deep immunoSEQ sequencing, averaging around 3.9 million total reads per sample. Sorted cells were lysed in RLT buffer, and RNA was extracted using DNase-treated RNeasy Micro or Mini kits according to cell number. To prevent cross-contamination, each cell subset was processed individually, whereas patient and healthy donor samples were processed jointly. Using the immunoSEQ multiplex PCR, TCRB sequences were amplified from cDNA into 87-bp fragments spanning the CDR3 region. Sequencing of the amplicons was done on the Illumina HiSeq platform. Processing in the source paper ran as follows. PCR bias was corrected computationally using synthetic template baselines, and reads within Hamming distance 2 were collapsed, with unmergeable singletons discarded. Reads were aligned against IMGT to assign V, D and J genes, CDR3 length and insertions or deletions at six rearrangement sites. Within each subset, clonotype counts were normalized to the number of sorted cells before true diversity and Gini coefficients were calculated with the tcR R package. Repertoire sharing was quantified using the overlap coefficient calculated on TCRB nucleotide sequences. Drawn from immuneACCESS, this table holds only the in-frame rearrangements with V and J called that TCRdb kept. Clones are partly lost; checked studies trace under half to an unresolved V gene and leave the rest unexplained. V and J calls and clone size are copied from that table; D and trimming were computed from the DNA. Present in this sample are around 150,000 clones, around 8% of which were seen just once. Together, the top ten hold 0.65% of the sample.

A single peripheral blood draw of around 0.11 L on average was collected from each donor into heparinised tubes. Using a panel that included CD45RO, CCR7, CD25, CD127, CD95 and CD27, naive, central memory, regulatory and stem cell-like memory CD4+ T cells were sorted on a BD FACSAria II. All sorted populations exceeded 95% purity. PBMCs were isolated right away by Lymphoprep density gradient centrifugation and were stained directly, without culture. So that batch effects would be minimized, each experiment stained and sorted samples in pairs, pairing one healthy donor with one patient. The CDR3 runs 15 residues from the cysteine to the phenylalanine. Just the 45-base CDR3 DNA is kept, in frame starting at base 1. For CDR1 and CDR2, the germline V gene (reference sequence) lists GTSNPN and SVGIG. Germline trimming: 2 bases from V, 0 bases from J; junction bases outside gene matches: 6. A remark on this clone: What this receptor recognizes is not known. Base quality data are lacking; no much larger clone is found one base away.

The source is a man between 18 and 35 years old in good health. The rearrangement combines TRBV30 with TRBJ1-2; TRBD1 lines up with 7 middle nucleotides. The sequenced sample consisted of central memory CD4+ T cells from blood. The sequence in DNA is TGTGCCTGGAGTAGAGAGGGGGCTACTAACTATGGCTACACCTTC. Its protein is CAWSREGATNYGYTF. Joined to the reference TRBV30 and TRBJ1-2 proteins, this CDR3 gives the full variable domain: SQTIHQWPATLVQPVGSPLSLECTVEGTSNPNLYWYRQAAGRGLQLLFYSVGIGQISSEVPQNLSASRPQDRQFILSSKKLLLSDSGFYLCAWSREGATNYGYTFGSGTRLTVV.